By share, the clone carrying this T cell receptor beta chain ranks as large (0.1 to 1%). V lost 6 bases and J lost 6, with 6 bases in between. Germline lookup yields CDR1 SGHVS and CDR2 FNYEAQ. This CDR3 has 11 amino acids. The source of about 1.9 micrograms of genomic DNA for TCR beta libraries was cryopreserved PBMCs. The table came from immunoSEQ multiplex PCR; TCRdb's copy has only in-frame clones and leaves some out. The sample carries 7,500 to 9,500 clones, under 85% recorded once. The record originates from a study of cytotoxic CD8 clonotypes in ibrutinib-treated CLL. J is TRBJ2-1 and V is TRBV7-6, with D uncertain. The source material was PBMCs, sampled before ibrutinib treatment. The sequence was collected from a human donor with chronic lymphocytic leukemia. CDR3 sequence reads: CASSLGNEQFF. CDR3 in DNA: TGTGCCAGCAGTCTCGGCAATGAGCAGTTCTTC.